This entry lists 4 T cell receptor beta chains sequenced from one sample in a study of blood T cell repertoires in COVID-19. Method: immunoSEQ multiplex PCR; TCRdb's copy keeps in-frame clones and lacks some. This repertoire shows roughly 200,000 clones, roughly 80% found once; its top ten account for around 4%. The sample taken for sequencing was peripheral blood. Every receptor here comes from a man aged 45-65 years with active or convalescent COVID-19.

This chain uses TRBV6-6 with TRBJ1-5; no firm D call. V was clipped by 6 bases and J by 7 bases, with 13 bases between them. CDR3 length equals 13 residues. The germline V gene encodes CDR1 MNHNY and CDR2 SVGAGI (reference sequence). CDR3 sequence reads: CASRPGYMQPQHF. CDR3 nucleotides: TGTGCCAGCAGACCAGGTTATATGCAGCCCCAGCATTTT.

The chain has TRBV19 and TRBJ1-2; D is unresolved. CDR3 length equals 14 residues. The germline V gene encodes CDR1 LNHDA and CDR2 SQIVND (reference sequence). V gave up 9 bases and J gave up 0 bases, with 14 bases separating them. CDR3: CASQSGPTNYGYTF. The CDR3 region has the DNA TGTGCCAGCCAGAGCGGACCTACTAACTATGGCTACACCTTC.

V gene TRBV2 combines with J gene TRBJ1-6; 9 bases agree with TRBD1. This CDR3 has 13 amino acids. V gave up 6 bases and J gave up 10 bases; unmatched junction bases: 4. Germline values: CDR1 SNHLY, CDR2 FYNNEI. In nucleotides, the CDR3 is TGTGCCAGCAGAGGGACAGGGACCTCACCCCTCCACTTT. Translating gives CASRGTGTSPLHF. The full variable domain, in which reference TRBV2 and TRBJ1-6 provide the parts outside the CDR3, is EPEVTQTPSHQVTQMGQEVILRCVPISNHLYFYWYRQILGQKVEFLVSFYNNEISEKSEIFDDQFSVERPDGSNFTLKIRSTKLEDSAMYFCASRGTGTSPLHFGNGTRLTVT.

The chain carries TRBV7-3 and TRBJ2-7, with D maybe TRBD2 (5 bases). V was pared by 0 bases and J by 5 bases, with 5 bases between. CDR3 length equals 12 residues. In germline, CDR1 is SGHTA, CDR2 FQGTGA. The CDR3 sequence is CASSLTSDEQYF. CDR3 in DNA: TGTGCCAGCAGCTTAACTAGCGACGAGCAGTACTTC.